This T cell receptor (beta chain) was found in a study of blood T cell repertoires in COVID-19. Authors' data handling: Amplification of reference gene primers was used by the study to estimate nucleated cell counts. Assay used: immunoSEQ multiplex PCR; TCRdb lists only in-frame clones, some missing. V, J and clone size are taken as reported in that table, and D and trimming were inferred from the DNA itself. The table has hundreds of thousands of clones, 85% to 90% seen once. Individuals drawn from about two dozen US areas were roughly 18 to 89 years old. A PCR-confirmed or clinician-diagnosed COVID-19 case had contacted exposed participants within 2 weeks of entry. Germline V gene data show CDR1 as KGHSH and CDR2 as LQKENI. The CDR3 runs 15 residues. Trimming pared 8 bases from V and 4 bases from J, leaving 19 bases between.

The source of this sequence is a young man who had been exposed to COVID-19. Input material: PBMCs or T cells enriched from blood (not recorded which). The chain joins TRBV18 to TRBJ2-3, with D possibly being TRBD2 (7 bases). In nucleotides, the CDR3 is TGTGCCAGCACCCGAGACGCGGGGGCGGCAGATACGCAGTATTTT. Its protein is CASTRDAGAADTQYF.